The 21 T cell receptor beta chains given below trace back to one sample, sequenced in a study of CD8 T cells in Susac syndrome. The RNA, roughly 0.5 to 1 ug, was put through reverse transcription using random hexamers. TCRdb redid the calling of the immunoSEQ multiplex PCR reads with MiXCR, one entry per CDR3 protein. The table shows 140,000 or so distinct CDR3 sequences, with around 95% occurring only once. Sequenced input: CD4+ T cells from PBMCs. The receptors were sampled from a human donor with Susac syndrome.

This chain joins TRBV27 and TRBJ2-1; possibly TRBD2 for D (6 bases). Germline loops: CDR1 MNHEY, CDR2 SMNVEV (reference sequence). This CDR3 has 17 residues. Between the trimmed V and J ends, which lost 6 bases and 9 bases, there was a span of 27 bases. The CDR3 spells CASSRTPGNPIGGEQFF. The CDR3 DNA reads as TGTGCCAGCAGCAGAACTCCCGGGAATCCCATCGGGGGTGAGCAGTTCTTC.

This chain connects TRBV9 to TRBJ1-1, with a weak D call TRBD1 (6 bases). This CDR3 has 13 residues. Per germline, CDR1 SGDLS and CDR2 YYNGEE. Trimming cost V 3 bases and J 5 bases, with 11 bases left between them. The CDR3 nucleotides are TGTGCCAGCAGCGCAACTCAGGGGACTGAAGCTTTCTTT. This codes for CASSATQGTEAFF.

V gene TRBV4-1 combines with J gene TRBJ1-5; possibly TRBD1 for D (5 bases). The V and J ends lost 1 base and 5 bases respectively, with 12 bases between them. This CDR3 has 15 amino acids. Germline-derived CDR1 and CDR2 are MGHRA and YSYEKL. The CDR3 is CASSQAAGVDQPQHF. The CDR3 DNA reads TGCGCCAGCAGCCAAGCGGCGGGGGTTGATCAGCCCCAGCATTTT.

This sequence joins TRBV7-8 and TRBJ2-7, with D maybe TRBD2 (6 bases). This CDR3 has 15 amino acids. The V end was cut by 8 bases, the J end by 3 bases, with 20 bases between. Germline values: CDR1 SGHVS, CDR2 FQNEAQ. The CDR3 DNA sequence: TGTGCCAGCGGGGCCCGGGGGAAACAGTTCTACGAGCAGTACTTC. It encodes CASGARGKQFYEQYF.

This sequence joins TRBV18 and TRBJ2-1; D is unclear. The V gene's germline CDR1 is KGHSH and CDR2 LQKENI. V lost 2 bases and J lost 8, with 4 bases in between. This CDR3 comprises 11 residues. The CDR3, as DNA: TGTGCCAGCTCACCAAAAGATGAGCAGTTCTTC. Encoded protein: CASSPKDEQFF.

J is TRBJ1-1 and V is TRBV20-1; 7 bases match TRBD1. Germline lookup yields CDR1 DFQATT and CDR2 SNEGSKA (reference sequence). This CDR3 has 11 residues. Trimming took 6 bases from V and 6 from J; bases not matched to a gene: 4. This chain's CDR3 is CSASGTAEAFF. In DNA, the CDR3 is TGCAGTGCAAGCGGGACAGCTGAAGCTTTCTTT.

The chain combines TRBV6-2 or TRBV6-3 with TRBJ1-5; 7 nucleotides line up with TRBD1. CDR1 and CDR2 (germline): MNHEY, SVGEGT. The V and J ends lost 6 bases and 7 bases, in that order; junction bases with no gene match: 12. There are 15 residues in the CDR3. DNA of the CDR3: TGTGCCAGCAGAACAAGGGGGCCCAGCCAACAGCCCCAGCATTTT. Translation: CASRTRGPSQQPQHF.

Only one count was recorded for this clonotype. DNA for the CDR3: TGTGCCAGCAGCTTCTCGGGGGGGAAAGAAAAACTGTTTTTT. Translated, it gives CASSFSGGKEKLFF. V and J are TRBV12-3 or TRBV12-4 and TRBJ1-4; D possibly corresponds to TRBD1 (5 bases). V was clipped by 6 bases and J by 8 bases, with 16 bases between them. The CDR3 has 14 residues.

This clonotype came up once. J is TRBJ1-2 and V is TRBV2, with unresolved D. The CDR3 sequence is 14 residues long. Germline lookup yields CDR1 SNHLY and CDR2 FYNNEI. Trimming removed 1 base at V and 5 bases at J, with 11 bases between. CDR3 coding DNA: TGTGCCAGCAGTGAAGTCTGGGAACCATATGGCTACACCTTC. Its protein is CASSEVWEPYGYTF.

This chain joins TRBV25-1 and TRBJ2-3; 9 positions agree with TRBD2. The V and J ends lost 1 base and 1 base, in that order; junction bases with no gene match: 9. Germline V gene sequence: CDR1 MGHDK, CDR2 SYGVNS. The CDR3 runs to 18 residues. The CDR3 DNA reads TGTGCCAGCAGTGAATCCGCGGGAGGGCCCTCGGGCACAGATACGCAGTATTTT. Its protein is CASSESAGGPSGTDTQYF.

The CDR3 nucleotides are TGTGCCAGCAGCCGCCCGACAGGGCGACTGGAGACCCAGTACTTC. Translating gives CASSRPTGRLETQYF. The chain couples TRBV6-2 or TRBV6-3 to TRBJ2-5; 7 bases agree with TRBD1. V trimming: 6 bases; J trimming: 5 bases; junction bases outside the gene matches: 12. This CDR3 contains 15 residues. CDR1 and CDR2 from the germline V gene are MNHEY and SVGEGT.

The chain is built from TRBV5-1 and TRBJ2-3; D perhaps matches TRBD1 (6 bases). V was trimmed by 4 bases and J by 0 bases, leaving 12 bases between them. The CDR3 is 15 residues long. CDR1 and CDR2 from the germline V gene are SGHRS and YFSETQ. CDR3 nucleotide sequence: TGCGCCAGCAGCCGGCGACAGGCTAGCACAGATACGCAGTATTTT. Protein: CASSRRQASTDTQYF.

This chain uses TRBV5-1 with TRBJ1-1, with TRBD1 as a possible D gene (5 bases). Trimming pared 3 bases from V and 7 bases from J, leaving 10 bases between. Germline CDR1 is SGHRS and CDR2 is YFSETQ. This CDR3 comprises 12 residues. CDR3 bases: TGCGCCAGCAGCTGGGACGGCCATGAAGCTTTCTTT. This sequence encodes CASSWDGHEAFF.

This rearrangement joins TRBV6-4 to TRBJ1-6, with D perhaps matching TRBD1 (6 bases). The CDR3 runs 15 residues. With 3 bases removed from V and 8 bases from J, the gap between germline ends came to 14 bases. Looked up from germline, CDR1 is MRHNA and CDR2 is SNTAGT. The CDR3: CASSEAGGRDSPLHF. For the CDR3, the DNA is TGTGCCAGCAGTGAGGCCGGGGGCAGGGATTCACCCCTCCACTTT.

The gene calls are TRBV5-1 and TRBJ1-1; D is unclear. Germline-derived CDR1 and CDR2 are SGHRS and YFSETQ. The CDR3 contains 13 residues. V was clipped by 4 bases and J by 11 bases, with 18 bases between them. CDR3 residues: CASSPMEGERAFF. The CDR3 bases are TGCGCCAGCAGCCCCATGGAGGGAGAGAGGGCTTTCTTT.

The chain carries TRBV13 and TRBJ1-3; D ambiguous. The CDR3 extends over 17 amino acids. Trimming removed 3 bases from V and 1 base from J, with 16 bases in between. Germline CDR1 is PRHDT and CDR2 is FYEKMQ (reference sequence). This CDR3 reads CASSFLHYGGSGNTIYF. CDR3 DNA sequence: TGTGCCAGCAGCTTCCTACATTACGGAGGTTCTGGAAACACCATATATTTT.

V usage is TRBV11-2 and J usage is TRBJ2-3, with D uncertain. CDR3 size: 16 residues. The V and J ends lost 4 bases and 1 base respectively, with 15 bases between them. CDR1 and CDR2 from the germline V gene are SGHAT and FQNNGV. This CDR3 reads CASSSRPYIRTDTQYF. DNA of the CDR3: TGTGCCAGCAGCTCTCGCCCGTACATTCGCACAGATACGCAGTATTTT.

The rearrangement uses TRBV12-3 or TRBV12-4 and TRBJ2-1; 7 positions match TRBD1. This CDR3 contains 13 residues. The V segment lost 5 bases and the J segment 7 bases; nucleotides outside the gene matches: 5. As DNA, the CDR3 is TGTGCCAGCAGTAACCGGGACAGTAATGAGCAGTTCTTC. Translating gives CASSNRDSNEQFF.

The rearrangement uses TRBV19 and TRBJ1-2; TRBD1 might be the D (6 bases). CDR1 and CDR2 from the germline V gene are LNHDA and SQIVND (reference sequence). The V and J ends lost 7 bases and 4 bases respectively, with 16 bases between them. The CDR3 length is 14 residues. DNA of the CDR3: TGTGCCAGTATCCCAAGGTCAGGGGCCTATGGCTACACCTTC. This encodes CASIPRSGAYGYTF.

The genes are TRBV25-1 and TRBJ2-6, with TRBD2 as a possible D gene (6 bases). Looked up from germline, CDR1 is MGHDK and CDR2 is SYGVNS. V shed 4 bases and J shed 1 base, with 14 bases lying between them. The CDR3 totals 17 residues. The CDR3 protein is CASSGELGTSGANVLTF. CDR3 bases: TGTGCCAGCAGTGGGGAGCTCGGGACTTCTGGGGCCAACGTCCTGACTTTC.

This rearrangement joins TRBV7-7 to TRBJ2-2, with D hard to call. The CDR3 is made up of 16 amino acids. Trimming took off 5 bases at V and 0 bases at J, with 13 bases between the two ends. The germline gives CDR1 SSHAT, CDR2 FNYEAQ (reference sequence). CDR3 nucleotides: TGTGCCAGCAGCCCCCAACTACCTACGAACACCGGGGAGCTGTTTTTT. This sequence encodes CASSPQLPTNTGELFF.